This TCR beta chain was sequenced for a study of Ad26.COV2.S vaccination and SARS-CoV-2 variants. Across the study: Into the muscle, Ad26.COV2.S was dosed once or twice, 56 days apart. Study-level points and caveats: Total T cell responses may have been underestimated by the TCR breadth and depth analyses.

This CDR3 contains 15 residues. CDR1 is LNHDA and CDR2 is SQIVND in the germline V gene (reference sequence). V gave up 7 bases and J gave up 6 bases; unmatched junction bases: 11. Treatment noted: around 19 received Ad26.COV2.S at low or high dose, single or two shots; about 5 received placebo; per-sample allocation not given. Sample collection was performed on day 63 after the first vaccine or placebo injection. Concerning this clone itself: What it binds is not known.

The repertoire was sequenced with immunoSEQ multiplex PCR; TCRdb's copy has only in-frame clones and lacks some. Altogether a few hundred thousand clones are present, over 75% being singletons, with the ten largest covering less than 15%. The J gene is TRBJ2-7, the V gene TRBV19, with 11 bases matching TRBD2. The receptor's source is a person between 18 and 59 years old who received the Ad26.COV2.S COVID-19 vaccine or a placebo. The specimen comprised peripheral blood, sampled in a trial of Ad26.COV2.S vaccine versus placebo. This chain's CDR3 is CASKPSLAGGPEQYF. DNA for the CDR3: TGTGCCAGTAAGCCCTCGCTAGCGGGAGGCCCCGAGCAGTACTTC.